This TCR beta chain came from a study of spatial heterogeneity in lung cancer (dated by TCRdb to between 2017 and 2020). In the study overall: Beta-chain transcripts were consistently detected in greater numbers than alpha-chain transcripts, which likely reflected higher beta-chain transcript abundance. In the raw uncorrected reads, each unique combination of TCR and UMI appeared on average more than ten times. In non-small cell lung cancer, the study made a quantitative comparison of TCR alpha and beta repertoires among multiple tumor regions, matched nontumor lung and blood. The study linked features of the TCR repertoire to counts of nonsynonymous mutations, which were determined by whole-exome sequencing of tumor tissue. At surgery, both alpha and beta chains were TCR-sequenced in under 250 tumor regions, approximately 64 matched nontumor lung samples and over 50 PBMC samples.

The receptor library was made with 5' RACE. Sequencing relied on a NextSeq 500. The TCR library protocol attached a unique molecular identifier to each TCR cDNA molecule to allow correction of PCR and sequencing errors. Per the authors' processing: TCR identification, UMI-based error correction and CDR3 extraction were all carried out with Decombinator tools. TCRs above a frequency of 2 per 1,000, corresponding to the top 1% of the tumor frequency distribution, were defined as expanded. Renyi diversity was computed with the R vegan package after each repertoire had been subsampled 100 times to 5,000 TCRs. To build CDR3 similarity networks, amino acid triplet string-kernel similarity was used, and CDR3s were connected when their pairwise similarity was above 0.82. TCRdb trimmed public reads at Q25 via fastp, called clones via MiXCR and kept in-frame beta chains. Identical CDR3 proteins give one entry, which carries the most common genes and DNA. These V and J calls originate from TCRdb's pipeline instead of the authors' own analysis. Counted in this sample were approximately 40,000 distinct CDR3 sequences; 6.5% to 8.5% of them appeared once. The top ten clones comprise over 25% of the sample.

Study-wide findings and limitations: Ubiquitous expanded tumor TCRs were detected in blood more often at tumor resection than at routine follow-up. Additional single-cell paired TCR alpha and beta sequencing was considered necessary to confirm, at a functional level, the hypothesis that regional TCRs recognize regional mutations.

This specimen's time point label, interpreted: sample taken at primary tumor resection. For TCR sequencing, whole RNA was extracted from tumor and nontumor lung tissue, or from cryopreserved PBMC samples, and no cell sorting was done. The donors were about 65 patients from the lung TRACERx cohort who had early-stage, untreated non-small cell lung cancer. Patients were selected for TCR sequencing only if sufficient RNA was available from at least two tumor regions. This clonotype was observed a handful of times. This clone's antigen is unknown. Per-nucleotide qualities are absent, and no much larger clonotype sits a single base away. V sheds 6 bases and J sheds 6 bases, leaving 18 bases between their ends. Taken from cysteine to phenylalanine, the CDR3 has 15 residues. Left in the record is the CDR3 DNA by itself, 45 bases read in frame from the first base.

This clonotype was sampled from a male donor with early-stage non-small cell lung cancer. Sequencing was performed on PBMCs, taken at surgery. Recombination joined TRBV12-3 or TRBV12-4 with TRBJ1-5; 6 matching bases give a weak D call of TRBD1. The CDR3 protein sequence reads: CASSPDGGRGQPQHF. The nucleotide sequence is given as TGTGCCAGCAGCCCAGATGGGGGGCGGGGTCAGCCCCAGCATTTT.